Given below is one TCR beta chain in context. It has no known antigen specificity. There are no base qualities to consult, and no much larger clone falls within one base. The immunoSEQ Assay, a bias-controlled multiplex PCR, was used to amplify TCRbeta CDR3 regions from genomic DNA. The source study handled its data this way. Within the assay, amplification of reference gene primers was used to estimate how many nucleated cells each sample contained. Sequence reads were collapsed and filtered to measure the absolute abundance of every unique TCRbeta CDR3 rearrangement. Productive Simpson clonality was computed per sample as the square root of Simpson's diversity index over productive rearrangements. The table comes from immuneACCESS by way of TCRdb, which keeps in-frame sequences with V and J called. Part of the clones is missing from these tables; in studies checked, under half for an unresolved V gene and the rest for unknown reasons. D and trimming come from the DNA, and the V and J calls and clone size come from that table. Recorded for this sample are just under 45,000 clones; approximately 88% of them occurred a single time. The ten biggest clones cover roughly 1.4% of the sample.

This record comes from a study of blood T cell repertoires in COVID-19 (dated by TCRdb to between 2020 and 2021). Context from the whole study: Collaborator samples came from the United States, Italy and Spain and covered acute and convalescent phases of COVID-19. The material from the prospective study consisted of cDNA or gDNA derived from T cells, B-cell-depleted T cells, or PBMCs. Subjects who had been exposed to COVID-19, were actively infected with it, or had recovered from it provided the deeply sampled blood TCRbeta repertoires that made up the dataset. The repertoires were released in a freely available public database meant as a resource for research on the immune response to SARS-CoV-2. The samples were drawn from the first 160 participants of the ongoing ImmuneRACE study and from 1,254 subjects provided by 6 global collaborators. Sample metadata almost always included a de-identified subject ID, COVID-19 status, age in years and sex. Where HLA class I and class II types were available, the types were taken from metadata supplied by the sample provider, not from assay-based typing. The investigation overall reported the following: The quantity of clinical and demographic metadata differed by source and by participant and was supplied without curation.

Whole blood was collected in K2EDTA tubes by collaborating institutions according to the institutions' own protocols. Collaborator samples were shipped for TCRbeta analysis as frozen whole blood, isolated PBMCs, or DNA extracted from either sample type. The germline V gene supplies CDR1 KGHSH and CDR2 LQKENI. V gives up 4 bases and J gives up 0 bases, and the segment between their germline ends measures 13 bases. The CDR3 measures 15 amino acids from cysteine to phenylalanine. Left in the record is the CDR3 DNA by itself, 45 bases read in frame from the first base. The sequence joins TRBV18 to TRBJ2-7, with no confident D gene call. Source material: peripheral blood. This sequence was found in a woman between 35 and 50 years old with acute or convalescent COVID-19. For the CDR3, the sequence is CASSRASLSSYEQYF. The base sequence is TGTGCCAGCTCACGCGCATCCCTAAGCTCCTACGAGCAGTACTTC.